This TCR beta chain was identified in a study of blood T cells in healthy people across ages. Then a second PCR, running about 6 to 12 cycles, was carried out with a sample-barcoded 5' primer and a J-beta primer mix. Individual samples furnished no less than 2.5 million CDR3-containing paired-end reads apiece. TCRdb re-called the 5' RACE reads through MiXCR, storing one row per CDR3 protein. The repertoire has some 1.4 million distinct CDR3 sequences, around two fifths of them found once; the top ten carry 7.9%. Study findings and constraints: TCR beta diversity correlated strongly with naive T cell percentage.

About this clonotype itself: Its specificity is unknown.

Germline lookup yields CDR1 SGHTA and CDR2 FQGNSA. This CDR3 has 14 amino acids. V was cut by 1 base and J by 6 bases, with 11 bases left in between. The gene calls are TRBV7-2 and TRBJ2-3; D possibly corresponds to TRBD2 (7 bases). What was sequenced was blood. The clonotype comes from a woman between 18 and 29 years old in good health. The CDR3 is CASSLGGGVDTQYF. In nucleotides, the CDR3 is TGTGCCAGCAGCTTAGGAGGGGGGGTGGATACGCAGTATTTT.